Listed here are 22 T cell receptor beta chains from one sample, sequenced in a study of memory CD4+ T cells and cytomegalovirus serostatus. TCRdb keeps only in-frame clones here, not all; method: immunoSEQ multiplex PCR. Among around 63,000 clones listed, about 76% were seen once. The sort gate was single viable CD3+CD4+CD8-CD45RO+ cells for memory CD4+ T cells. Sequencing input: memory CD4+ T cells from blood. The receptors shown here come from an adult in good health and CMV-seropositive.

The CDR3 loop is CASSDLETQYF. CDR3 coding DNA: TGTGCCAGCAGCGACCTGGAGACCCAGTACTTC. The rearrangement links TRBV7-9 to TRBJ2-5; D call uncertain. Germline V CDR1 and CDR2: SEHNR, FQNEAQ (reference sequence). The CDR3 sequence is 11 residues long. V gave up 5 bases and J gave up 5 bases, with 6 bases separating them.

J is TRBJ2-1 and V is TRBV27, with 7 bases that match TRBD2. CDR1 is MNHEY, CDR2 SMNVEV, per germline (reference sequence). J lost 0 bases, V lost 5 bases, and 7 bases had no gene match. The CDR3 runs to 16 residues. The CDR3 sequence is CASSPSSGGSYNEQFF. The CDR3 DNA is TGTGCCAGCAGTCCCTCTAGCGGAGGCTCCTACAATGAGCAGTTCTTC.

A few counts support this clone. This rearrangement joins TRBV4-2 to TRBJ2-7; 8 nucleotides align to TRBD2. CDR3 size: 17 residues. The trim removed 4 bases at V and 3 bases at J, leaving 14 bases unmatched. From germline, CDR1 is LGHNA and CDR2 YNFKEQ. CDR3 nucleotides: TGTGCCAGCAGCCGTCAAGACCCCCTAGCGGGTAGCTACGAGCAGTACTTC. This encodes CASSRQDPLAGSYEQYF.

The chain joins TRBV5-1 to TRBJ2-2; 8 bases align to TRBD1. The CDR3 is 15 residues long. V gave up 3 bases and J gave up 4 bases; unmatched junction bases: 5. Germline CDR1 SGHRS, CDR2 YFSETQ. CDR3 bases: TGCGCCAGCAGCTGGTGGACAGGGTCCACCGGGGAGCTGTTTTTT. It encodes CASSWWTGSTGELFF.

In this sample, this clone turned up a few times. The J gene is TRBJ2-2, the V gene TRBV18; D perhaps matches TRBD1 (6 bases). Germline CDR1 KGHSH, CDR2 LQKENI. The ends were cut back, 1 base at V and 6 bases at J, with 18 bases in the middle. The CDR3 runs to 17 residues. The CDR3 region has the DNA TGTGCCAGCTCACCACTTCCGCAGGGGCTGGACTCCGGGGAGCTGTTTTTT. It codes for CASSPLPQGLDSGELFF.

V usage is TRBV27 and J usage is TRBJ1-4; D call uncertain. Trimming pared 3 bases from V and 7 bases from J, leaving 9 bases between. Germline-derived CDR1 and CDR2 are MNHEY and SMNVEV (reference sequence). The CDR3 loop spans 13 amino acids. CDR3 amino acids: CASSLLFGEKLFF. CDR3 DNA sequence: TGTGCCAGCAGTTTGCTCTTCGGTGAAAAACTGTTTTTT.

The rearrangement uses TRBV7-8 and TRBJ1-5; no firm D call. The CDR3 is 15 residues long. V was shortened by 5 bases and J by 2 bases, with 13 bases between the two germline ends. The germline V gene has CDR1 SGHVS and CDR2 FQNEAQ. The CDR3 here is CASSRARTGNQPQHF. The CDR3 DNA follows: TGTGCCAGCAGCAGAGCGCGGACGGGCAATCAGCCCCAGCATTTT.

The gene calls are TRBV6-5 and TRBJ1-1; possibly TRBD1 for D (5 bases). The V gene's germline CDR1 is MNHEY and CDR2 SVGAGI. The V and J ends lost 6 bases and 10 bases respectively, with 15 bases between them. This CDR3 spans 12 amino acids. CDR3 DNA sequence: TGTGCCAGCAGCACCGAGGCGGGGCCAGCTTTCTTT. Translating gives CASSTEAGPAFF.

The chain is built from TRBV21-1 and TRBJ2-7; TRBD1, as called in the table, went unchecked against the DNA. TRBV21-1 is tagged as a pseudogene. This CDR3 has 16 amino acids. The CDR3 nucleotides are TGTGCCAGCAGCAAAGTCGAGGACACCTACTCCTACGAGCAGTACTTC. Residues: CASSKVEDTYSYEQYF.

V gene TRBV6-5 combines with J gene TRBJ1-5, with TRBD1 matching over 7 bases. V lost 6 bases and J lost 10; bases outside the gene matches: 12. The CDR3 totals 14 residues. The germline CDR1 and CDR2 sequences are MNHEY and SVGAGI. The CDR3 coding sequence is TGTGCCAGCAGCTCAGGACAGGAAGGGTCCCCCCAGCATTTT. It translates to CASSSGQEGSPQHF.

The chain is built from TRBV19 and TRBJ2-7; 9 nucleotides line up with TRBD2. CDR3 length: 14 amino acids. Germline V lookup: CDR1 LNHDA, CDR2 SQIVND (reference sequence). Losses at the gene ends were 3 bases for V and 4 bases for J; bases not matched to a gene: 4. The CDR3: CASSIPGLAYEQYF. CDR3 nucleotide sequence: TGTGCCAGTAGTATCCCAGGACTAGCGTACGAGCAGTACTTC.

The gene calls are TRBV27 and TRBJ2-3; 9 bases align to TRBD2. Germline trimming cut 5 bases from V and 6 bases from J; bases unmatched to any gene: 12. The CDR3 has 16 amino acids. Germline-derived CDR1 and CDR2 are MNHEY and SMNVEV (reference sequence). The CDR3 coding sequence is TGTGCCAGCAGTACCGTAGCGGGAGATCCATCGGATACGCAGTATTTT. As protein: CASSTVAGDPSDTQYF.

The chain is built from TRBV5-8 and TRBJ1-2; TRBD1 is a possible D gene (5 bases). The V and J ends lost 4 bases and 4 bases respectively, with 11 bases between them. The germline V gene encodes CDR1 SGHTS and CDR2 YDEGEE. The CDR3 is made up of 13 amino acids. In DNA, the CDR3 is TGTGCCAGCAGCCGGGACCCAGGCTATGGCTACACCTTC. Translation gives CASSRDPGYGYTF.

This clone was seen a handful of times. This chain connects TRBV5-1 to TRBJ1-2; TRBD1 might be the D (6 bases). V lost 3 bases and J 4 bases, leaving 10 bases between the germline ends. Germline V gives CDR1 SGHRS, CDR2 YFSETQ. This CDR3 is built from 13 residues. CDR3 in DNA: TGCGCCAGCAGCTCAGGGGCGACCTATGGCTACACCTTC. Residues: CASSSGATYGYTF.

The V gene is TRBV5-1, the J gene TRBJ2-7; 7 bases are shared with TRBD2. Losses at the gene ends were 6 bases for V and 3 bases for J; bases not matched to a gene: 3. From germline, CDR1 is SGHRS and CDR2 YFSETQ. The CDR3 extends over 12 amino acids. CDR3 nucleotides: TGCGCCAGCACGCCGGGAGGCTACGAGCAGTACTTC. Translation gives CASTPGGYEQYF.

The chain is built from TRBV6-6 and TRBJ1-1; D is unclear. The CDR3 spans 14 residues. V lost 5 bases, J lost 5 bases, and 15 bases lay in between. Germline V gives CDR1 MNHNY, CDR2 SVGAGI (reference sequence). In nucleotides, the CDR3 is TGTGCCAGCAGTAAACCGGGAGCGGGGACTGAAGCTTTCTTT. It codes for CASSKPGAGTEAFF.

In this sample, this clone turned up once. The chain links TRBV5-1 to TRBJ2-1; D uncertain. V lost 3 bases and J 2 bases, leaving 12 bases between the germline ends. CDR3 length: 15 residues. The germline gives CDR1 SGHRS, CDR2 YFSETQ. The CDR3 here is CASSSDGSPYNEQFF. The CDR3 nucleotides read TGCGCCAGCAGCTCGGACGGAAGTCCCTACAATGAGCAGTTCTTC.

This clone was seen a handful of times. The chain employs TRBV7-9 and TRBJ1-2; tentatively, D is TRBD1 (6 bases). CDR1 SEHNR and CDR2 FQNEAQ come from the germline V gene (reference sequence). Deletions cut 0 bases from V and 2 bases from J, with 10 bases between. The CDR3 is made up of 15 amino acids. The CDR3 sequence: CASSLAKDSNYGYTF. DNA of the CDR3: TGTGCCAGCAGCTTAGCTAAGGACAGCAACTATGGCTACACCTTC.

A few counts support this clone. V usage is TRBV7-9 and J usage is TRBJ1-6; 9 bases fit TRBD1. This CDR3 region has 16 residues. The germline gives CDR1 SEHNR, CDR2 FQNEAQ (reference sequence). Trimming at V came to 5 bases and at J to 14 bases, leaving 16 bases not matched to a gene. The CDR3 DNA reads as TGTGCCAGCAGCCCAGGCACAGGGGGCCTGGGGGGGTCCCTCCACTTT. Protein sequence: CASSPGTGGLGGSLHF.

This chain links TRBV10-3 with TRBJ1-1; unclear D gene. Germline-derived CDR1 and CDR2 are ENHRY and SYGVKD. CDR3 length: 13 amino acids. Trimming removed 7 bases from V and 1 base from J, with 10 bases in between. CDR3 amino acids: CAINPSPNTEAFF. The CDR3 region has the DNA TGTGCCATCAACCCTAGTCCGAACACTGAAGCTTTCTTT.

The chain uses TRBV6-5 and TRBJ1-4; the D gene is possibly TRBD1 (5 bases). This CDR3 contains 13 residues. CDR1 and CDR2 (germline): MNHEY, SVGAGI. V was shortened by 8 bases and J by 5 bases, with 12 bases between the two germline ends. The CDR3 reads CASGGTYNEKLFF. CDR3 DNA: TGTGCCAGCGGGGGGACTTACAATGAAAAACTGTTTTTT.

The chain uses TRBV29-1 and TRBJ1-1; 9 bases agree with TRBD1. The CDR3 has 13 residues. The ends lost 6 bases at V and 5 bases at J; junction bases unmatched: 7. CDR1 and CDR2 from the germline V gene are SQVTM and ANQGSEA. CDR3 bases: TGCAGCGTCAACCGGGACAGGGCGACTGAAGCTTTCTTT. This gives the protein CSVNRDRATEAFF.